The 3 T cell receptor beta chains below come from one sample, sequenced in a study of vaccination effects on CD4 cells after COVID-19. The method was immunoSEQ multiplex PCR; TCRdb's version includes in-frame clones alone and lacks a portion of them. The profile shows about 57,000 clones, 78% of them singletons. Antigens for these TCRs are unknown. Following culture for roughly 10 days, CD4+ T cells were isolated. Participants completed two doses of the BNT162b2 or mRNA-1273 vaccine. Source: CD4+ T cells from PBMCs cultured without peptide, taken after COVID-19 vaccination. The source of these receptors is a human donor who received a COVID-19 vaccine.

The chain is built from TRBV6-5 and TRBJ2-1, with 10 positions matching TRBD1. The J segment lost 7 bases and the V segment lost 5 bases, leaving 8 bases of the junction unmatched. The germline CDR1 and CDR2 sequences are MNHEY and SVGAGI. The CDR3 contains 15 residues. The CDR3 DNA reads as TGTGCCAGCAGTCCCGGGACAGGGGCACGGAATGAGCAGTTCTTC. Amino acids: CASSPGTGARNEQFF.

This chain joins TRBV19 and TRBJ1-1; TRBD1 aligns across 9 bases. This CDR3 comprises 14 residues. The ends lost 5 bases at V and 6 bases at J; junction bases unmatched: 7. In germline, CDR1 is LNHDA, CDR2 SQIVND (reference sequence). CDR3: CASSRTRQGAEAFF. In DNA form, the CDR3 reads TGTGCCAGTAGTCGGACAAGACAGGGGGCTGAAGCTTTCTTT.

The genes are TRBV28 and TRBJ1-6, with D perhaps matching TRBD1 (5 bases). V gave up 5 bases and J gave up 8 bases, with 16 bases separating them. The length of the CDR3 is 15 residues. Germline V CDR1 and CDR2: MDHEN, SYDVKM. CDR3 bases: TGTGCCAGCAGTAGGCACTTCTTGGGGGATTCACCCCTCCACTTT. Protein product: CASSRHFLGDSPLHF.